The 23 T cell receptor beta chains below come from one sample, sequenced in a study of patients and donors after allogeneic stem cell transplantation. TCRdb reanalysed the RT-PCR reads using MiXCR and keeps one entry per CDR3 protein. This table holds 900,000 to 1,000,000 distinct CDR3 sequences, over 15% found once. Sequencing input: blood, either unsorted or a sorted T cell fraction (not recorded which). All receptors come from a human donor who was either an allogeneic HSCT recipient or a stem cell or donor lymphocyte infusion donor (not recorded which). It is not recorded whose cells these are; they may come from a transplant donor.

J is TRBJ1-5 and V is TRBV24-1; D unresolved. Germline V lookup: CDR1 KGHDR, CDR2 SFDVKD. Deletions cut 3 bases from V and 6 bases from J, with 5 bases between. There are 12 residues in the CDR3. The chain's CDR3 is CATSDPGQPQHF. CDR3 in DNA: TGTGCCACCAGTGATCCGGGTCAGCCCCAGCATTTT.

The V gene is TRBV12-3 or TRBV12-4, the J gene TRBJ1-5; D is undetermined. The ends were cut back, 6 bases at V and 4 bases at J, with 16 bases in the middle. The CDR3 sequence is 15 residues long. In nucleotides, the CDR3 is TGTGCCAGCAGCTACACTCCGGCTTCTAATCAGCCCCAGCATTTT. Encoded protein: CASSYTPASNQPQHF.

The rearrangement links TRBV6-2 or TRBV6-3 to TRBJ1-4, with a tentative D call TRBD1 (5 bases). The CDR3 length is 16 residues. V shed 0 bases and J shed 0 bases, with 8 bases lying between them. Germline V gene data show CDR1 as MNHEY and CDR2 as SVGEGT. The CDR3 loop reads CASSYSRQTTNEKLFF. CDR3 DNA: TGTGCCAGCAGTTACTCCCGACAGACAACTAATGAAAAACTGTTTTTT.

V and J are TRBV7-3 and TRBJ2-3, with TRBD1 identical over 9 bases. CDR3 length: 15 residues. Germline CDR1 reads SGHTA; CDR2 reads FQGTGA. J gave up 3 bases and V 5 bases, and 6 bases lay outside the gene matches. The CDR3 here is CASSPTGGTTDTQYF. Here the CDR3 DNA reads TGTGCCAGCAGCCCGACAGGGGGAACGACAGATACGCAGTATTTT.

The sample holds a few counts of this clonotype. CDR3 bases: TGTGCCAGCAGCTTTTCAGGGGGAGGGAACACTGAAGCTTTCTTT. Translating gives CASSFSGGGNTEAFF. This chain links TRBV7-9 with TRBJ1-1, with 7 bases matching TRBD1. Germline V gene lookup returns CDR1 SEHNR and CDR2 FQNEAQ (reference sequence). The CDR3 totals 15 residues. Trimming removed 3 bases from V and 1 base from J; junction bases left unmatched: 5.

The sample holds a few counts of this clonotype. The V call is TRBV29-1, the J call TRBJ2-7; D uncertain. Trimming cost V 0 bases and J 4 bases, with 22 bases left between them. The CDR3 contains 17 residues. In germline, CDR1 is SQVTM, CDR2 ANQGSEA. The DNA of the CDR3 is TGCAGCGTTGAAGATCTCGAGGCTCCCCGGTGGGCTTACGAGCAGTACTTC. Translation: CSVEDLEAPRWAYEQYF.

This clonotype was detected only a few times. The chain combines TRBV5-1 with TRBJ2-1; 13 bases are shared with TRBD2. CDR1 and CDR2 from the germline V gene are SGHRS and YFSETQ. The length of the CDR3 is 18 residues. J gave up 0 bases and V 5 bases, and 8 bases lay outside the gene matches. The CDR3 DNA reads TGCGCCAGCAGATATGGACTAGCGGGAGAGAGCTCCTACAATGAGCAGTTCTTC. It specifies CASRYGLAGESSYNEQFF.

This clonotype appeared a few times. The chain is built from TRBV29-1 and TRBJ2-7, with D perhaps matching TRBD1 (6 bases). The CDR3 runs to 13 residues. CDR1 and CDR2 (germline): SQVTM, ANQGSEA. The V end was cut by 5 bases, the J end by 3 bases, with 14 bases between. DNA of the CDR3: TGCAGCGTTAGACAGGACATAGGCTACGAGCAGTACTTC. It encodes CSVRQDIGYEQYF.

The J gene is TRBJ2-1, the V gene TRBV3-1; D remains ambiguous. Trimming cost V 1 base and J 7 bases, with 11 bases left between them. Per the germline V gene, CDR1 is LGHDT and CDR2 is YNNKEL (reference sequence). The CDR3 loop spans 14 amino acids. CDR3 loop: CASSQGSFRNEQFF. CDR3 DNA: TGTGCCAGCAGCCAAGGCTCGTTTAGAAATGAGCAGTTCTTC.

The genes are TRBV15 and TRBJ1-1, with D unclear. The germline V and J ends were trimmed by 0 bases and 1 base, with 9 bases remaining between them. The CDR3 is 15 residues long. The germline V gene encodes CDR1 LNHNV and CDR2 YYDKDF (reference sequence). The CDR3 loop is CATSREVRTNTEAFF. The CDR3 DNA is TGTGCCACCAGCAGAGAGGTCAGGACGAACACTGAAGCTTTCTTT. Full variable domain (rest looked up from reference TRBV15 and TRBJ1-1): DAMVIQNPRYQVTQFGKPVTLSCSQTLNHNVMYWYQQKSSQAPKLLFHYYDKDFNNEADTPDNFQSRRPNTSFCFLDIRSPGLGDTAMYLCATSREVRTNTEAFFGQGTRLTVV.

In its sample, this clonotype was seen a few times. The chain couples TRBV11-2 to TRBJ2-3; 13 nucleotides align to TRBD2. CDR3 length: 18 residues. Germline V gives CDR1 SGHAT, CDR2 FQNNGV. The trim removed 1 base at V and 4 bases at J, leaving 8 bases unmatched. The CDR3 spells CASSLGGLAGRSPDTQYF. The DNA for the CDR3 is TGTGCCAGCAGCTTAGGGGGACTAGCGGGACGTAGCCCAGATACGCAGTATTTT.

This clonotype has only a few counts. This chain joins TRBV6-1 and TRBJ1-1; no reliable D call. V gave up 7 bases and J gave up 3 bases, with 15 bases separating them. This CDR3 region has 14 residues. Germline assignment: CDR1 MNHNS and CDR2 SASEGT. The DNA of the CDR3 is TGTGCCAGCAAACGGGAGAGGGAGGACACTGAAGCTTTCTTT. Translated, it gives CASKREREDTEAFF.

The genes are TRBV12-3 or TRBV12-4 and TRBJ1-2; 9 bases align to TRBD1. J lost 3 bases, V lost 6 bases, and 5 bases had no gene match. This CDR3 contains 14 residues. The DNA of the CDR3 is TGTGCCAGCAGGACACAGGGGGCGCACTATGGCTACACCTTC. It encodes CASRTQGAHYGYTF.

This clonotype was recorded a few times. The V and J genes are TRBV24-1 and TRBJ1-2; 9 positions agree with TRBD1. In germline, CDR1 is KGHDR, CDR2 SFDVKD. CDR3 size: 15 residues. V lost 3 bases and J lost 8; bases outside the gene matches: 9. The CDR3 DNA reads as TGTGCCACCAGTGATAAGGGACAGGGACGGCTGGGCTACACCTTC. Residues: CATSDKGQGRLGYTF.

This clonotype showed up just a few times. The chain recombines TRBV6-1 with TRBJ2-1; D is possibly TRBD1 or TRBD2 (5 bases each). Germline CDR1 is MNHNS and CDR2 is SASEGT. Trimming removed 8 bases at V and 6 bases at J, with 17 bases between. CDR3 size: 14 residues. This CDR3 reads CASSRPRDLNEQFF. CDR3 coding DNA: TGTGCCAGCTCCCGACCCCGGGACCTCAATGAGCAGTTCTTC.

Comment on this clonotype: Germline is not matched at one junction end, which may reflect a read error. The V gene is TRBV12-3 or TRBV12-4, the J gene TRBJ1-1, with TRBD1 as a possible D gene (6 bases). CDR3 length: 13 amino acids. CDR3 in amino acids: CACSLLRGDEAFF. Written as DNA, the CDR3 is TGTGCCTGCAGTTTGCTAAGGGGGGATGAAGCTTTCTTT.

The chain combines TRBV27 with TRBJ2-2; no clear D gene. The CDR3 has 13 amino acids. CDR1 and CDR2 from the germline V gene are MNHEY and SMNVEV (reference sequence). Trimming shortened V by 5 bases and J by 4 bases, and 8 bases separated the two germline ends. The CDR3 here is CASSGSFTGELFF. Here the CDR3 DNA reads TGTGCCAGCAGTGGGTCGTTCACCGGGGAGCTGTTTTTT.

The chain combines TRBV24-1 with TRBJ2-5, with D tentatively TRBD2 (5 bases). CDR1 is KGHDR and CDR2 is SFDVKD in the germline V gene. The CDR3 is 16 amino acids. V was cut by 2 bases and J by 6 bases, with 18 bases left in between. The CDR3 loop reads CATSDSGVDTGKTQYF. CDR3 nucleotide sequence: TGTGCCACCAGTGATTCCGGTGTGGATACGGGGAAGACCCAGTACTTC.

This clonotype has only a few counts. The rearrangement joins TRBV5-6 to TRBJ2-7; the match to TRBD1 covers 9 bases. Unmatched junction bases numbered 7, after V lost 4 bases and J lost 5 bases. CDR3 length equals 14 residues. Germline assignment: CDR1 SGHDT and CDR2 YYEEEE. The CDR3 DNA reads as TGTGCCAGCAGCCGCCGGGACAGGGACAACGAGCAGTACTTC. Protein product: CASSRRDRDNEQYF.

This clonotype was seen more than once but under ten times. The gene calls are TRBV6-1 and TRBJ1-2; D gene unclear. CDR1 is MNHNS and CDR2 is SASEGT in the germline V gene. V lost 7 bases and J 7 bases, leaving 16 bases between the germline ends. The CDR3 consists of 13 residues. The CDR3 protein is CASTRERWGGYTF. The CDR3 DNA is TGTGCCAGCACCCGGGAGCGTTGGGGTGGCTACACCTTC.

This clonotype showed up many times. The chain carries TRBV12-3 or TRBV12-4 and TRBJ2-7, with D perhaps matching TRBD1 (6 bases). V lost 5 bases, J lost 6 bases, and 14 bases lay in between. There are 13 residues in the CDR3. CDR3 coding DNA: TGTGCCAGCAGTCCCCGGACAGTGGGCGAGCAGTACTTC. Translating gives CASSPRTVGEQYF.

The V gene is TRBV27, the J gene TRBJ2-7; 11 bases agree with TRBD2. CDR3 length: 14 amino acids. Trimming removed 5 bases from V and 7 bases from J; junction bases left unmatched: 7. Per germline, CDR1 MNHEY and CDR2 SMNVEV (reference sequence). The CDR3 DNA reads TGTGCCAGCAGTCCTAGCGGGAGGTCCCATGAGCAGTACTTC. Translated: CASSPSGRSHEQYF.

The chain links TRBV10-3 to TRBJ1-1; D might be TRBD1 (6 bases). The germline V gene encodes CDR1 ENHRY and CDR2 SYGVKD. V was cut by 5 bases and J by 1 base, with 14 bases left in between. The CDR3 is 15 amino acids. The CDR3 DNA reads as TGTGCCATCAGTTACAGACAGGCTCAGAACACTGAAGCTTTCTTT. This gives the protein CAISYRQAQNTEAFF.